This T cell receptor (beta chain) stems from a study of T cell responses to AZD1222 COVID-19 vaccine (dated by TCRdb to the early 2020s). Notes on the research overall: AZD1222 recipients with second doses at about 4 weeks or about 12 weeks were pooled, because spike-specific TCR depth and breadth did not differ between schedules. A total of under 250 trial participants underwent TCR sequencing, of whom under 220 had received two doses of AZD1222 and approximately 26 had received two doses of the MenACWY control vaccine. Enrollment into the trials was organized by age into subgroups of 18-55, 56-69 and 70-plus years, and those subgroups contained about 160, 30 and 59 TCR-sequenced participants, respectively.

Looking up the germline V gene yields CDR1 SGHRS and CDR2 YFSETQ. Reading from cysteine to phenylalanine, the CDR3 counts 14 amino acids. The sequence is cut down to CDR3 DNA, 42 bases in frame from base 1. The junction shows trimming of 2 bases on V and 1 base on J, and the gene matches do not reach 2 bases of it. The CDR3 regions of human TCRbeta chains were analyzed by immunosequencing. Per the source publication's procedure: Repertoire TCRs were checked for matches against a reference library of SARS-CoV-2-specific TCRs that had been generated using the MIRA antigen-specificity platform. Breadth was defined as the fraction of unique TCRs that were SARS-CoV-2-associated, and depth was defined as the fraction of total T cells that were SARS-CoV-2-associated. Using the MIRA data, each spike-specific TCR was assigned both to the spike region to which the TCR was reactive and to a CD4 or CD8 class. Log10-transformed breadth and depth values were compared by one-way ANOVA with Sidak's multiple comparisons tests. TCRdb mirrors the immuneACCESS table, restricted to in-frame sequences. Some clones are absent from its copies; in checked studies, under half trace to an unresolved V gene, and the reason for the others is unknown. The V and J calls and clone size are taken from that table; D and trimming were inferred from the DNA. Present in this sample are tens of thousands of clones, over 75% of which were seen just once. The ten largest clonotypes hold around a sixth of the sample.

General conclusions and limits of the study: The vaccine-associated CD4 TCRs covered the entire spike protein, and the dominant responses fell in regions 160-218 and 743-854. In the small 56-69-year group, the increase in depth fell short of significance, most likely because of low power. Reportedly, close to half of the unique spike-specific TCRs recognized epitopes lying outside the regions that are mutated in the B.1.351 and B.1.1.7 variants. Because no day 14 peak-response samples were available, repertoires were characterized only after the peak T cell response. After two AZD1222 doses, both the breadth and the depth of spike-specific TCRs were significantly higher than at day 0 and than in MenACWY recipients. Participants were mostly white British and included more females than males, and it was suggested by the authors that clonal diversity may have been underestimated. Conclusions about previously exposed vaccinees were limited because only a handful of AZD1222 recipients were SARS-CoV-2 seropositive at baseline.

In regard to this clone: Its antigen remains undetermined. One base away there is no much larger clone; base qualities are not given.

Read against the paper, the sample's time point label means: baseline before first vaccination. The vaccinee samples were drawn from two UK trials, COV001 and COV002, one of which was a single-blind randomized controlled phase 2/3 trial testing AZD1222 (ChAdOx1 nCoV-19) in healthy adults. For TCRbeta chain sequencing, PBMC samples from trial participants were taken at day 0 and at day 28 after the second dose. This receptor was obtained from an adult in good health. The chain employs TRBV5-1 and TRBJ2-7, and TRBD1 aligns with 8 junction nucleotides. This sample comprised peripheral blood, obtained on day 0 of AZD1222 vaccination. This receptor carries the CDR3 CASSLQGGSYEQYF. The DNA reads as follows: TGCGCCAGCAGCTTACAGGGGGGATCCTACGAGCAGTACTTC.